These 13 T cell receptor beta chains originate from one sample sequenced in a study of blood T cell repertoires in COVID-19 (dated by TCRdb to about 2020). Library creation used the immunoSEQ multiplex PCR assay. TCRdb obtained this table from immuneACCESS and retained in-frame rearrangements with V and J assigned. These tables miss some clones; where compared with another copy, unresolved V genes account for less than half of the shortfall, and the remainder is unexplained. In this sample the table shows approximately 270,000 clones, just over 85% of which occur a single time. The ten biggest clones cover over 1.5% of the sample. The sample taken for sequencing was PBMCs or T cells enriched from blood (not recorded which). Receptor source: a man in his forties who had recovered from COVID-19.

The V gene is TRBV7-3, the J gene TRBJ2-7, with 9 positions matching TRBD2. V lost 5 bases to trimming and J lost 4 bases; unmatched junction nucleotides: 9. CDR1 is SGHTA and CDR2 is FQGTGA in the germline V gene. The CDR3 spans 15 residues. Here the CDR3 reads CASSVNAGGQYEQYF. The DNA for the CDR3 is TGTGCCAGCAGCGTTAATGCGGGGGGGCAGTACGAGCAGTACTTC.

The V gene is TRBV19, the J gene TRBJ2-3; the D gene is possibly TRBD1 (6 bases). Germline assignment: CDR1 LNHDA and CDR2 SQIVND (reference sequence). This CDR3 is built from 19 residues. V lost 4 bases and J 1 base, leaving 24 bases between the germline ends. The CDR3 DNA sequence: TGTGCCAGTAGTAACCCGACAGGAGCCGGGACCCGAGGCACAGATACGCAGTATTTT. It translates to CASSNPTGAGTRGTDTQYF.

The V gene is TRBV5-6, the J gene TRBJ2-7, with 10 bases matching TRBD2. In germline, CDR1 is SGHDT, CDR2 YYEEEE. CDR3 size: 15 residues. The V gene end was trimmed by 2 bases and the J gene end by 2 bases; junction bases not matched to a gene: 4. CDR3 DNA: TGTGCCAGCAGCTTACAACTAGCGGGGACCTACGAGCAGTACTTC. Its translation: CASSLQLAGTYEQYF.

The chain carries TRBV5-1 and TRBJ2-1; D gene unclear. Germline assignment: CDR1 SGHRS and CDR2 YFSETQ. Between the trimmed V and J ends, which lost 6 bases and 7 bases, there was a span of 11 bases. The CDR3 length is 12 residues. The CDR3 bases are TGCGCCAGCACCACCTTCGGTAATGAGCAGTTCTTC. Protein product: CASTTFGNEQFF.

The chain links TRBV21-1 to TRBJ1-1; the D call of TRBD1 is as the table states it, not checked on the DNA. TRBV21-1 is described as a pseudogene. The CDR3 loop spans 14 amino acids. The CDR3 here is CASRWTGDDTEVFF. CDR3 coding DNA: TGTGCCAGCAGATGGACAGGGGATGACACTGAAGTTTTCTTT.

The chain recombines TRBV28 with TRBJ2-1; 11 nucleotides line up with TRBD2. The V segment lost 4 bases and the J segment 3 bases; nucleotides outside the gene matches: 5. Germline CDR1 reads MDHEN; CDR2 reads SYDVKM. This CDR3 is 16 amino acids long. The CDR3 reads CASSSLAGGDYNEQFF. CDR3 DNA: TGTGCCAGCAGTTCCCTAGCGGGAGGTGACTACAATGAGCAGTTCTTC.

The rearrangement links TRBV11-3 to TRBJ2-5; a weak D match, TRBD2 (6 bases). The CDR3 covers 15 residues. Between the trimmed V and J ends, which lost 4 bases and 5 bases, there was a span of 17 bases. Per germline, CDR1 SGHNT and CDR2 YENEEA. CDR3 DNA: TGTGCCAGCAGCTCCGCAAGGGATGGGGGGGAGACCCAGTACTTC. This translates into CASSSARDGGETQYF.

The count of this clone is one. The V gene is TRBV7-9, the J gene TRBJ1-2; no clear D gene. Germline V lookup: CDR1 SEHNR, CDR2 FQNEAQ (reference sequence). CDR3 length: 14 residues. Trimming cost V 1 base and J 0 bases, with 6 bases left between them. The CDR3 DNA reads TGTGCCAGCAGCTTAGTCCGGGCTAACTATGGCTACACCTTC. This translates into CASSLVRANYGYTF. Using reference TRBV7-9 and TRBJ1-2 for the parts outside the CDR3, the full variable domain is DTGVSQNPRHKITKRGQNVTFRCDPISEHNRLYWYRQTLGQGPEFLTYFQNEAQLEKSRLLSDRFSAERPKGSFSTLEIQRTEQGDSAMYLCASSLVRANYGYTFGSGTRLTVV.

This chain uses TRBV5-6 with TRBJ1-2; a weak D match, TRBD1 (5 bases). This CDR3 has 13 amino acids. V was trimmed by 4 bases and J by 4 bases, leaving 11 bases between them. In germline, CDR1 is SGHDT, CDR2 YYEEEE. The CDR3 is CASSAQGGYGYTF. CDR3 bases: TGTGCCAGCAGCGCCCAGGGCGGCTATGGCTACACCTTC.

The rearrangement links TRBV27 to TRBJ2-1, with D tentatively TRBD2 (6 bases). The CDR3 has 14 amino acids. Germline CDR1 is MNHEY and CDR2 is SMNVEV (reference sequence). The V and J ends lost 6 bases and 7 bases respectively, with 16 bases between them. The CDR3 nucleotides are TGTGCCAGCAGCCCAAGGGCGGGGAGGAATGAGCAGTTCTTC. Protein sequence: CASSPRAGRNEQFF.

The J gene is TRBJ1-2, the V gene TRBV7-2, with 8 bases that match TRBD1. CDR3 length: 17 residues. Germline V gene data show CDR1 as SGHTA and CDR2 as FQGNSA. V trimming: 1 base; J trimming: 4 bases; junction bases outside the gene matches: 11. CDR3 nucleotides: TGTGCCAGCAGCTTAGTTCAGGGGGCTAGGTTTGGCTATGGCTACACCTTC. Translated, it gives CASSLVQGARFGYGYTF. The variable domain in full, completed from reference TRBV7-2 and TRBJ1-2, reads GAGVSQSPSNKVTEKGKDVELRCDPISGHTALYWYRQSLGQGLEFLIYFQGNSAPDKSGLPSDRFSAERTGGSVSTLTIQRTQQEDSAVYLCASSLVQGARFGYGYTFGSGTRLTVV.

CDR3 nucleotides: TGTGCCAGCAGCCAACAGCGGGGGGGTAAGAACGAGCAGTACTTC. The encoded protein is CASSQQRGGKNEQYF. J is TRBJ2-7 and V is TRBV3-1 (or the pseudogene TRBV3-2); 10 bases match TRBD2. From germline, CDR1 is LGHDT and CDR2 YNNKEL (reference sequence). The CDR3 extends over 15 amino acids. V was clipped by 2 bases and J by 5 bases; unmatched bases: 6.

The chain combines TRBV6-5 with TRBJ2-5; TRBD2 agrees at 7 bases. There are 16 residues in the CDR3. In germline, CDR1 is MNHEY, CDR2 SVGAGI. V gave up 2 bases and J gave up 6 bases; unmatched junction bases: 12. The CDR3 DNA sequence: TGTGCCAGCAGTTACGGGGGGGGAGGAGCGGCCCAGACCCAGTACTTC. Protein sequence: CASSYGGGGAAQTQYF.